This is a list of T cell receptor beta chains from one sample in a study of blood T cell repertoires in COVID-19. Using immunoSEQ multiplex PCR, the repertoire was profiled, and TCRdb retains in-frame clones only, with some absent. The profile covers around 99,000 clones, with around 81% appearing a single time and about 8.4% taken by the ten largest. Sequences were obtained from peripheral blood. The receptors here all came from a man between 45 and 60 years old who had recovered from COVID-19. CDR3s include the opening cysteine and the closing phenylalanine or tryptophan. Fields, in order: clone size, J gene, D gene, V gene, CDR3 protein, CDR3 DNA. D genes are given only for firm matches. Clone size is shown for a subset of rows, as once, few, many or a class of expanded clone.

NA	TRBJ2-1	NA	TRBV18	CASSHGLGGDNEQFF	TGTGCCAGCTCACACGGACTAGGGGGTGACAATGAGCAGTTCTTC
NA	TRBJ2-2	NA	TRBV27	CASSTRQATGELFF	TGTGCCAGCAGTACTAGACAAGCGACCGGGGAGCTGTTTTTT
once	TRBJ2-2	NA	TRBV28	CAGGWIAALKNTGELFF	TGTGCCGGTGGGTGGATCGCGGCCTTAAAGAACACCGGGGAGCTGTTTTTT
NA	TRBJ2-5	TRBD1	TRBV7-3	CASSPTGVETQYF	TGTGCCAGCAGCCCGACAGGGGTTGAGACCCAGTACTTC
NA	TRBJ2-7	TRBD1	TRBV30	CAWAPGQGYEQYF	TGTGCCTGGGCCCCGGGACAGGGTTACGAGCAGTACTTC
once	TRBJ2-1	NA	TRBV3-1/TRBV3-2	CASSQDWASSSYNEQFF	TGTGCCAGCAGCCAAGATTGGGCCAGCAGCTCCTACAATGAGCAGTTCTTC
medium-sized	TRBJ2-1	TRBD2	TRBV11-2	CASSFRTSGINEQFF	TGTGCCAGCAGCTTTCGGACTAGCGGGATCAATGAGCAGTTCTTC
NA	TRBJ2-4	TRBD1	TRBV10-1	CASSGQGNIQYF	TGCGCCAGCAGTGGACAGGGGAACATTCAGTACTTC
NA	TRBJ2-7	NA	TRBV6-2/TRBV6-3	CASSYGGHSYEQYF	TGTGCCAGCAGTTACGGGGGCCACTCCTACGAGCAGTACTTC
NA	TRBJ2-3	TRBD2	TRBV5-1	CASSLLPSGVSNTDTQYF	TGCGCCAGCAGCTTGCTTCCTAGCGGGGTTTCAAACACAGATACGCAGTATTTT
NA	TRBJ2-7	TRBD1	TRBV15	CATSRGRGRGEQYF	TGTGCCACCAGCAGAGGTAGGGGGCGCGGCGAGCAGTACTTC
few	TRBJ2-1	TRBD1	TRBV14	CASSLFGTVYNEQFF	TGTGCCAGCAGCCTCTTCGGGACAGTTTACAATGAGCAGTTCTTC
NA	TRBJ1-6	NA	TRBV5-6	CASSARGGRNSPLHF	TGTGCCAGCAGCGCCCGTGGGGGGAGGAACTCACCCCTCCACTTT
NA	TRBJ2-7	TRBD2	TRBV24-1	CATSDPGTSGYEQYF	TGTGCCACCAGTGATCCCGGGACTAGCGGCTACGAGCAGTACTTC
NA	TRBJ2-1	NA	TRBV7-8	CASSLKREWGYNEQFF	TGTGCCAGCAGCTTAAAACGGGAGTGGGGGTACAATGAGCAGTTCTTC
NA	TRBJ1-1	NA	TRBV7-2	CASSQARMNTEAFF	TGTGCCAGCAGCCAAGCCCGAATGAACACTGAAGCTTTCTTT
NA	TRBJ1-4	TRBD1	TRBV3-1/TRBV3-2	CASSQDDRTGRSNEKLFF	TGTGCCAGCAGCCAAGATGACAGGACAGGGAGATCCAATGAAAAACTGTTTTTT
NA	TRBJ1-2	TRBD1	TRBV27	CASSLGATGGGYTF	TGTGCCAGCAGTTTAGGGGCGACAGGGGGAGGCTACACCTTC
NA	TRBJ2-2	NA	TRBV3-1/TRBV3-2	CAASDPGEGTGELFF	TGTGCCGCCAGCGATCCTGGAGAAGGCACCGGGGAGCTGTTTTTT
NA	TRBJ1-5	NA	TRBV28	CASSLLQDERQPQHF	TGTGCCAGCAGTTTATTACAGGACGAAAGGCAGCCCCAGCATTTT
NA	TRBJ1-2	NA	TRBV6-6	CASSYTANYGYTF	TGTGCCAGCAGTTACACTGCCAACTATGGCTACACCTTC
NA	TRBJ2-1	TRBD2	TRBV7-2	CASSSGLAGGYNEQFF	TGTGCCAGCAGCTCCGGACTAGCGGGAGGCTACAATGAGCAGTTCTTC
NA	TRBJ1-5	TRBD1	TRBV28	CASRSGTGGAGQPQHF	TGTGCCAGCAGGAGCGGTACAGGGGGCGCGGGTCAGCCCCAGCATTTT
NA	TRBJ1-4	NA	TRBV10-3	CAISHGQPGGEKLFF	TGTGCCATCAGTCACGGACAGCCCGGCGGTGAAAAACTGTTTTTT
NA	TRBJ2-7	NA	TRBV2	CASAQGYEQYF	TGTGCCAGCGCGCAGGGGTACGAGCAGTACTTC
NA	TRBJ2-5	TRBD2	TRBV7-9	CASSSGLAGGTQETQYF	TGTGCCAGCAGCTCAGGACTAGCGGGAGGTACCCAAGAGACCCAGTACTTC
NA	TRBJ1-1	NA	TRBV18	CASSPFEGRITEAFF	TGTGCCAGCTCACCATTTGAGGGCAGAATCACTGAAGCTTTCTTT
NA	TRBJ1-1	NA	TRBV4-3	CASSRRGGTEAFF	TGCGCCAGCAGCCGTCGGGGTGGGACTGAAGCTTTCTTT
NA	TRBJ2-2	TRBD1	TRBV7-9	CASSSTGGTGELFF	TGTGCCAGCAGCTCGACAGGGGGAACCGGGGAGCTGTTTTTT
NA	TRBJ1-6	NA	TRBV5-8	CASSPSSSYNSPLHF	TGTGCCAGCAGCCCGTCGAGCTCCTATAATTCACCCCTCCACTTT
NA	TRBJ2-1	NA	TRBV5-4	CASSWGLAMEQFF	TGTGCCAGCAGCTGGGGACTGGCGATGGAGCAGTTCTTC
few	TRBJ2-7	TRBD2	TRBV19	CASSGWTSGRYEQYF	TGTGCCAGTAGTGGATGGACTAGCGGGAGGTACGAGCAGTACTTC
NA	TRBJ2-7	NA	TRBV9	CASSVDVGVYEQYF	TGTGCCAGCAGCGTAGACGTTGGAGTCTACGAGCAGTACTTC
few	TRBJ1-2	TRBD1	TRBV4-3	CASSQDRTGVRGYTF	TGCGCCAGCAGCCAAGATCGGACAGGGGTGCGTGGCTACACCTTC
NA	TRBJ1-6	NA	TRBV30	CAWRPGEDSPLHF	TGTGCCTGGAGACCGGGGGAGGACTCACCCCTCCACTTT
NA	TRBJ2-7	TRBD1	TRBV5-1	CASSYLRGQGGEQYF	TGCGCCAGCAGTTACTTGAGGGGACAGGGCGGCGAGCAGTACTTC
NA	TRBJ1-2	NA	TRBV27	CASSFGQNYGYTF	TGTGCCAGCAGTTTTGGCCAGAACTATGGCTACACCTTC
NA	TRBJ2-1	NA	TRBV19	CASSFLSQVGANEQFF	TGTGCCAGTAGTTTTCTTTCTCAGGTGGGGGCCAATGAGCAGTTCTTC
NA	TRBJ2-5	TRBD2	TRBV4-1	CASSQDRVAGVQETQYF	TGCGCCAGCAGCCAAGATAGAGTAGCGGGAGTCCAAGAGACCCAGTACTTC
once	TRBJ2-7	TRBD1	TRBV30	CAWKRTGSHEQYF	TGTGCCTGGAAGAGGACAGGGTCCCACGAGCAGTACTTC
once	TRBJ2-1	TRBD2	TRBV7-9	CASTLSGAGSYNEQFF	TGTGCCAGCACCCTCTCAGGAGCGGGAAGCTACAATGAGCAGTTCTTC
NA	TRBJ2-7	NA	TRBV3-1/TRBV3-2	CASSQEVLCVF	TGTGCCAGCAGCCAAGAGGTCCTTTGCGTTTTC
NA	TRBJ1-2	NA	TRBV3-1/TRBV3-2	CASSLRGTGGYTF	TGTGCCAGCAGCTTGCGGGGGACGGGTGGCTACACCTTC
NA	TRBJ2-3	TRBD2	TRBV4-3	CASSQETSGKYTDTQYF	TGCGCCAGCAGCCAAGAGACTAGCGGGAAATACACAGATACGCAGTATTTT
NA	TRBJ1-1	TRBD1	TRBV2	CASRGDSMNTEAFF	TGTGCCAGCAGGGGGGACAGCATGAACACTGAAGCTTTCTTT
NA	TRBJ1-1	NA	TRBV5-4	CASSFNRELEAFF	TGTGCCAGCAGCTTTAACCGGGAACTTGAAGCTTTCTTT
NA	TRBJ2-7	TRBD1	TRBV6-4	CASSDGGTGSYEQYF	TGTGCCAGCAGTGACGGGGGGACAGGGTCTTACGAGCAGTACTTC
few	TRBJ2-1	TRBD2	TRBV5-1	CASSPNSGGFYNEQFF	TGCGCCAGCAGCCCAAATAGCGGGGGGTTCTACAATGAGCAGTTCTTC